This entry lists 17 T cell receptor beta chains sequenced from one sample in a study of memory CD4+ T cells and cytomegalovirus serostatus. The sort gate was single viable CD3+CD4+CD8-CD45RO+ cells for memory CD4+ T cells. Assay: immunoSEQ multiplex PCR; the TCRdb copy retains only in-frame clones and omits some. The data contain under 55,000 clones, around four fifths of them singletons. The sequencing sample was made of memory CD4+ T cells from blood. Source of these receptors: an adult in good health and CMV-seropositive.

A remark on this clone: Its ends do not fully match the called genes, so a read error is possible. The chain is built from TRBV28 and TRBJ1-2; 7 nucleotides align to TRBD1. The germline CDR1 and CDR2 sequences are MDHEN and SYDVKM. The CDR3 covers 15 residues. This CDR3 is CASSSGQSSNYGYAF. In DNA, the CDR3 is TGTGCCAGCAGTTCGGGACAGTCCTCTAACTATGGCTACGCCTTC.

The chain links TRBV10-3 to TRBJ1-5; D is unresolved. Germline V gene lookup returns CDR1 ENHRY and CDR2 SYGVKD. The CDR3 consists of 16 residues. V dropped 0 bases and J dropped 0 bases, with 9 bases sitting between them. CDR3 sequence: CAISESRDYSNQPQHF. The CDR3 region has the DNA TGTGCCATCAGTGAGTCGAGGGATTATAGCAATCAGCCCCAGCATTTT.

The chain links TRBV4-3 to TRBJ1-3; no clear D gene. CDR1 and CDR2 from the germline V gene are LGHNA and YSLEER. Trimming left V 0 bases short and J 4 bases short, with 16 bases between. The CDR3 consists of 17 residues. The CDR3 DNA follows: TGCGCCAGCAGCCAAGATCTGTATGTAACAACGGGAAACACCATATATTTT. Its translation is CASSQDLYVTTGNTIYF.

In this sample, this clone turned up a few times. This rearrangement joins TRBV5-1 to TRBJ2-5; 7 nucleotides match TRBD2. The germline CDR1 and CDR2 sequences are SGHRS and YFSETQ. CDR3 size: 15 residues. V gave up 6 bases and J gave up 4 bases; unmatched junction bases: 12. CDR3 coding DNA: TGCGCCAGCACCTGGGGGGGAGGGCCTGGAGAGACCCAGTACTTC. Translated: CASTWGGGPGETQYF. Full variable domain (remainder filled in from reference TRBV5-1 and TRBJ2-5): KAGVTQTPRYLIKTRGQQVTLSCSPISGHRSVSWYQQTPGQGLQFLFEYFSETQRNKGNFPGRFSGRQFSNSRSEMNVSTLELGDSALYLCASTWGGGPGETQYFGPGTRLLVL.

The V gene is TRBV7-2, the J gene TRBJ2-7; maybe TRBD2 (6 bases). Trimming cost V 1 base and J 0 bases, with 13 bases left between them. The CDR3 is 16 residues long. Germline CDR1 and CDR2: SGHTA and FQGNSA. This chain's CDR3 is CASSLGEQRVSYEQYF. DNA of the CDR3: TGTGCCAGCAGCTTAGGGGAACAGCGGGTCTCCTACGAGCAGTACTTC.

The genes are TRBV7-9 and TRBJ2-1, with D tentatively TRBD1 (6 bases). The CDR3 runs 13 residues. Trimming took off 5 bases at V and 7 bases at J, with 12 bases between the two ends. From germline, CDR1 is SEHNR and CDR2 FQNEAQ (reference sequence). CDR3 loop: CASSTGTSNEQFF. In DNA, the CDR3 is TGTGCCAGCAGCACAGGGACCTCTAATGAGCAGTTCTTC.

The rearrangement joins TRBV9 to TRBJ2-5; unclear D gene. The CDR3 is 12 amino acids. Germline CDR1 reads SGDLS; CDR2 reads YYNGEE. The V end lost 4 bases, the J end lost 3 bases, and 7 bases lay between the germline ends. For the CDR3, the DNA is TGTGCCAGCAGCCCTGGGGAAGAGACCCAGTACTTC. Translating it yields CASSPGEETQYF.

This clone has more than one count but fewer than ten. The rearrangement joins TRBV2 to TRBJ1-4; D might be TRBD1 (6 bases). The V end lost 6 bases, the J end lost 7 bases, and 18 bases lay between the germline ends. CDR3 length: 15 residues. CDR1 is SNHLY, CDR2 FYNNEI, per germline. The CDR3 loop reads CASRGLGGRFEKLFF. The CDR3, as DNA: TGTGCCAGCAGGGGGCTAGGGGGGCGCTTTGAAAAACTGTTTTTT.

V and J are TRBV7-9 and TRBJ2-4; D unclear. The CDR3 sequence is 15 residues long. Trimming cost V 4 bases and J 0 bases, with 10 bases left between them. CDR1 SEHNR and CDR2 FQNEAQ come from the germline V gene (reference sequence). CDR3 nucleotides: TGTGCCAGCAGCTCGTCCCCCCGAGCCAAAAACATTCAGTACTTC. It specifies CASSSSPRAKNIQYF.

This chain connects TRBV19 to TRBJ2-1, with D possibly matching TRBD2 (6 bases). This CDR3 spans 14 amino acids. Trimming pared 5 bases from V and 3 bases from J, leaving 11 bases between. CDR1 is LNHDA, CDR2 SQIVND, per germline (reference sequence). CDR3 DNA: TGTGCCAGTAGTGTTGCGGGAAACTACAATGAGCAGTTCTTC. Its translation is CASSVAGNYNEQFF.

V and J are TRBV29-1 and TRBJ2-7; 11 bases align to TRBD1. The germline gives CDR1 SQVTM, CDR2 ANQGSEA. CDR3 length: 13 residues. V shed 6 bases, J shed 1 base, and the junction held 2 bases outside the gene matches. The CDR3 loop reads CSVWDRGSYEQYF. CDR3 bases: TGCAGCGTATGGGACAGGGGGTCCTACGAGCAGTACTTC.

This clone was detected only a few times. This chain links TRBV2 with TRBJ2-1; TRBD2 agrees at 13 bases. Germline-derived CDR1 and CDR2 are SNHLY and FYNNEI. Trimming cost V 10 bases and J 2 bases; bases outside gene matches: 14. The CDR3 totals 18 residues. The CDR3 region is CATSQGTSGRDTYNEQFF. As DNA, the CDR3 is TGTGCCACCTCCCAGGGAACTAGCGGGAGGGATACCTACAATGAGCAGTTCTTC.

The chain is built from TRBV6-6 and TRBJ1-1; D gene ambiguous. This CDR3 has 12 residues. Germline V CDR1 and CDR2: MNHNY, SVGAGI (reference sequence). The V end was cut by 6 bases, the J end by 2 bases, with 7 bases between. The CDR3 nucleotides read TGTGCCAGCAGGCCAGGAAACACTGAAGCTTTCTTT. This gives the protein CASRPGNTEAFF.

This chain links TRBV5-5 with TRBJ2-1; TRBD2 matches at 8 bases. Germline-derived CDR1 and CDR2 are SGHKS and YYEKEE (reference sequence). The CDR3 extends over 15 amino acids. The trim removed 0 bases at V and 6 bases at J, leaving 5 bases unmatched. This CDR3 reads CASSLVISGVNEQFF. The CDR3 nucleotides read TGTGCCAGCAGCTTGGTGATTAGCGGGGTCAATGAGCAGTTCTTC.

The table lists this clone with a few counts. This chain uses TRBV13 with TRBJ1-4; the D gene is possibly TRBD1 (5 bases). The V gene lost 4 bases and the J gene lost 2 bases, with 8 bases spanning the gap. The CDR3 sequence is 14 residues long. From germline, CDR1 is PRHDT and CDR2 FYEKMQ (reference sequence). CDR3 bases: TGTGCCAGCAGCTCCAGGGTGACTAATGAAAAACTGTTTTTT. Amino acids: CASSSRVTNEKLFF. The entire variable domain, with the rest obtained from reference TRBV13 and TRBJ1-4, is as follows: AAGVIQSPRHLIKEKRETATLKCYPIPRHDTVYWYQQGPGQDPQFLISFYEKMQSDKGSIPDRFSAQQFSDYHSELNMSSLELGDSALYFCASSSRVTNEKLFFGSGTQLSVL.

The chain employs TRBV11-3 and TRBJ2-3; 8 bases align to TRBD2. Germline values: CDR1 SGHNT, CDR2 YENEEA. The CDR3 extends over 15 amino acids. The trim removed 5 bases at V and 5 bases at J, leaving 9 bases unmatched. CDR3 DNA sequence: TGTGCCAGCAGCCGGGGCGGGGGGCGAATAGATACGCAGTATTTT. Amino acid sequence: CASSRGGGRIDTQYF.

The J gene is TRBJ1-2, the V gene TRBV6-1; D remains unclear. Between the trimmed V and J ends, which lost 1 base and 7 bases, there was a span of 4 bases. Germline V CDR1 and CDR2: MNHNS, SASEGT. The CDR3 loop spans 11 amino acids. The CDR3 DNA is TGTGCCAGCAGTGAAGAGCGTGGCTACACCTTC. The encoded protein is CASSEERGYTF.